These T cell receptor beta chains were read from a single sample in a study of T cells after yellow fever vaccination. A single record per CDR3 protein comes from TCRdb applying MiXCR to the 5' RACE reads. The table lists over 110,000 distinct CDR3 sequences, about 8% of them singletons. Specimen: CD4+ T cells sorted from PBMCs, collected 5 days after the yellow fever booster vaccination. The receptors stem from a man younger than 45 who received the YFV17D yellow fever vaccine. Each CDR3 is given with its conserved first and last residue. D genes are given only for firm matches. The size entry is marked missing in some rows and otherwise reads once, few, many or a size class.

cdr3_length	d_call	clone_size	v_call	j_call	cdr3_nt	cdr3_aa
14	-	many	TRBV7-3	TRBJ2-3	TGTGCCAGCAGCTCCGGGACGCCAGTGGATACGCAGTATTTT	CASSSGTPVDTQYF
14	TRBD2	many	TRBV7-2	TRBJ2-7	TGTGCCAGCAGCCGGACTAGTCCGGCCTACGAGCAGTACTTC	CASSRTSPAYEQYF
16	-	-	TRBV5-1	TRBJ2-6	TGCGCCAGCAGCTTGTCGTTGAGCTCTGGGGCCAACGTCCTGACTTTC	CASSLSLSSGANVLTF
15	-	-	TRBV3-1	TRBJ2-7	TGTGCCAGCAGCCAAGTGGACACGGGGATGTACGAGCAGTACTTC	CASSQVDTGMYEQYF
14	-	few	TRBV6-1	TRBJ2-5	TGTGCCAGCAGTGAACGGTCAGCCCAAGAGACCCAGTACTTC	CASSERSAQETQYF
17	TRBD1	many	TRBV20-1	TRBJ2-5	TGCAGTGCCTCCGGTGCAGGACAGGGGGCGCGTATAGAGACCCAGTACTTC	CSASGAGQGARIETQYF
13	-	many	TRBV20-1	TRBJ2-7	TGCAGTGCGAGGGGGTCTTTGTCCTACGAGCAGTACTTC	CSARGSLSYEQYF
14	-	many	TRBV28	TRBJ2-1	TGTGCCAGCAGTATCGCCGCTAGCTACAATGAGCAGTTCTTC	CASSIAASYNEQFF
15	-	-	TRBV30	TRBJ1-5	TGTGCCTGGGCGCTCGGACAGCCCGGTAATCAGCCCCAGCATTTT	CAWALGQPGNQPQHF
18	-	many	TRBV6-5	TRBJ1-6	TGTGCCAGCAGTTATCAGCTCGGGGAAGACTACCATAATTCACCCCTCCACTTT	CASSYQLGEDYHNSPLHF
14	-	many	TRBV7-2	TRBJ2-2	TGTGCCAGCAGCTTAGGAGCAAACACCGGGGAGCTGTTTTTT	CASSLGANTGELFF
13	TRBD1	many	TRBV10-3	TRBJ1-1	TGTGCCATCAGGGACAGGGGGAACACTGAAGCTTTCTTT	CAIRDRGNTEAFF
14	TRBD1	many	TRBV7-2	TRBJ2-7	TGTGCCAGCAGCCCTTGGGGACAGGGTGGCGAGCAGTACTTC	CASSPWGQGGEQYF
14	-	many	TRBV4-3	TRBJ2-7	TGCGCCAGCAGCCAAGGAGTCGGCACCTACGAGCAGTACTTC	CASSQGVGTYEQYF
11	-	many	TRBV20-1	TRBJ1-4	TGCAGTGCTAAGGCCGGGGGCGTCAAGGTTTTT	CSAKAGGVKVF
13	-	many	TRBV18	TRBJ2-3	TGTGCCAGCTCATCGACAATCACAGATACGCAGTATTTT	CASSSTITDTQYF
16	-	-	TRBV3-1	TRBJ2-3	TGTGCCAGCAGCCAATTGGAGTACGCTAGCACAGATACGCAGTATTTT	CASSQLEYASTDTQYF
14	-	-	TRBV18	TRBJ2-7	TGTGCCAGCTCACCCACCCCGGGTCCCTACGAGCAGTACTTC	CASSPTPGPYEQYF
14	TRBD2	many	TRBV7-7	TRBJ2-5	TGTGCTAGCAGCTTGAGCGGGAGCGGAGAGACCCAGTACTTC	CASSLSGSGETQYF
14	TRBD2	many	TRBV5-1	TRBJ2-3	TGCGCCAGCAGCTTGGCTAGCGGATCAGATACGCAGTATTTT	CASSLASGSDTQYF
13	TRBD2	few	TRBV10-3	TRBJ2-5	TGTGCCATCAGTGAAACTAGCGTTGAGACCCAGTACTTC	CAISETSVETQYF
15	TRBD2	many	TRBV14	TRBJ2-5	TGTGCCAGCAGCTCCACTAGCGGGACCCAAGAGACCCAGTACTTC	CASSSTSGTQETQYF
13	-	many	TRBV5-1	TRBJ2-2	TGCGCCAGCAGCCCCGAGACCCGGCGGGAGCTGTTTTTT	CASSPETRRELFF
15	-	many	TRBV12-3/TRBV12-4	TRBJ1-1	TGTGCCAGCAGTTTCTCCGGGACCAGAGGACCTGAAGCTTTCTTT	CASSFSGTRGPEAFF
14	TRBD2	many	TRBV5-1	TRBJ2-7	TGCGCCAGCGGACCGCTAGCGGGAGTGAGCGAGCAGTACTTC	CASGPLAGVSEQYF
14	-	many	TRBV15	TRBJ2-2	TGTGCCACCAGCAGGGGGTTTGACACCGGGGAGCTGTTTTTT	CATSRGFDTGELFF
11	-	many	TRBV20-1	TRBJ1-2	TGCAGTGTTTGGGAGACCTATGGCTACACCTTC	CSVWETYGYTF
12	-	many	TRBV6-6	TRBJ2-1	TGTGCCAGCAGTTACTCCCGACTTGAGCAGTTCTTC	CASSYSRLEQFF
14	-	many	TRBV5-1	TRBJ1-1	TGCGCCAGCAGTAACGGAGGCCTAAACACTGAAGCTTTCTTT	CASSNGGLNTEAFF
15	-	many	TRBV6-2/TRBV6-3	TRBJ2-7	TGTGCCAGCAGCTCGAGGGTGCGACCCTCCTACGAGCAGTACTTC	CASSSRVRPSYEQYF